These T cell receptor beta chains were read from a single sample in a study of vaccination effects on CD4 cells after COVID-19. Profiling relied on immunoSEQ multiplex PCR, and the TCRdb table lists in-frame clones only, not all of them. Altogether 20,000 to 25,000 clones are present, 73% being singletons, with the ten largest covering about 27%. Antigens for these TCRs are unknown. This specimen consisted of CD4+ T cells from PBMCs cultured with HCoV-NL63 spike peptides, obtained before COVID-19 vaccination. These receptors were collected from a human donor who received a COVID-19 vaccine. Each CDR3 is given with its conserved first and last residue. The order of the fields is V gene, D gene, CDR3 length, J gene, clone size, CDR3 DNA, CDR3 protein. The D gene is left open where the match is weak. Clone size is not always given. Where it is, it says once, few, many or a class for expanded clones.

TRBV2	TRBD1	17	TRBJ2-6	once	TGTGCCAGCCGCCGAGACAGGGTAACCGCTGGGGCCAACGTCCTGACTTTC	CASRRDRVTAGANVLTF
TRBV10-3	TRBD1	14	TRBJ1-1	.	TGTGCCACCGGGGTGGGACAGGGATCTCGTGAAGCTTTCTTT	CATGVGQGSREAFF
TRBV19	TRBD2	12	TRBJ2-1	.	TGTGCCGCGAGGGACTACTACAATGAGCAGTTCTTC	CAARDYYNEQFF
TRBV19	TRBD2	18	TRBJ2-3	.	TGTGCCAGTAGTATAGGACCATTACGGCGGGGGTCCAGAGATACGCAGTATTTT	CASSIGPLRRGSRDTQYF
TRBV30	.	14	TRBJ2-1	.	TGTGCCTGGAGTGTCGGAGTCCTTGACAATGAGCAGTTCTTC	CAWSVGVLDNEQFF
TRBV10-3	.	14	TRBJ1-3	.	TGTGCCATCAGTGAGTCGCGCTCTGGAAACACCATATATTTT	CAISESRSGNTIYF
TRBV18	.	13	TRBJ1-2	.	TGTGCCAGCTCGCCGGGCAGGGAAGGCGGCTACACCTTC	CASSPGREGGYTF
TRBV4-2	.	15	TRBJ2-3	few	TGTGCCAGCAGCCAAGAATTATTTGGGGAAGATACGCAGTATTTT	CASSQELFGEDTQYF
TRBV24-1	TRBD1	14	TRBJ2-3	.	TGTGCCACCAGCCGACAGGGCCTCACAGATACGCAGTATTTT	CATSRQGLTDTQYF
TRBV5-6	.	16	TRBJ2-1	.	TGTGCCAGCAGCCCCTTAAACGGTCGTGGGAACAATGAGCAGTTCTTC	CASSPLNGRGNNEQFF
TRBV5-1	.	14	TRBJ2-1	.	TGCGCCAGCAGACCGGCAGGGCGTTCGAATGAGCAGTTCTTC	CASRPAGRSNEQFF
TRBV5-4	.	14	TRBJ2-3	once	TGTGCCAGCAGCTTGGCCTTGGGCACAGATACGCAGTATTTT	CASSLALGTDTQYF
TRBV9	.	15	TRBJ2-1	.	TGTGCCAGCAACCCCAATCAGGGCTCCTACAATGAGCAGTTCTTC	CASNPNQGSYNEQFF
TRBV9	TRBD1	14	TRBJ2-7	.	TGTGCCAGCAGCGCCGACAGGGGAGTAGGCGAGCAGTACTTC	CASSADRGVGEQYF
TRBV27	.	10	TRBJ1-3	few	TGTGCCAGCATATCGGACACCATATATTTT	CASISDTIYF
TRBV12-3/TRBV12-4	.	13	TRBJ2-1	.	TGTGCCAGCAGGCCTTTGACAAATAATGAGCAGTTCTTC	CASRPLTNNEQFF
TRBV27	.	13	TRBJ1-2	.	TGTGCCAGCAGTTTAGGAACAGCTTATGGCTACACCTTC	CASSLGTAYGYTF
TRBV9	.	14	TRBJ1-3	few	TGTGCCAGCAGCGTAGAGTCCTCTGGAAACACCATATATTTT	CASSVESSGNTIYF